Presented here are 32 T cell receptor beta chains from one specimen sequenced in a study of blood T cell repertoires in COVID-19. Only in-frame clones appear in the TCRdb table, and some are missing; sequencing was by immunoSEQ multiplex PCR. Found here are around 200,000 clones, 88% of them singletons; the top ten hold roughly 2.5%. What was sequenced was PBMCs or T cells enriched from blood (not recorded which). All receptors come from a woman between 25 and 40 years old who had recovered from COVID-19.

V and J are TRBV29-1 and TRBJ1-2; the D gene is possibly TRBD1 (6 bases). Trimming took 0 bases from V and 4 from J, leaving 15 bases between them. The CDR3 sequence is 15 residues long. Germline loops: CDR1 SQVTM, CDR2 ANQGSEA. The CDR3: CSVEEWGRGLYGYTF. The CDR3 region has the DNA TGCAGCGTTGAAGAATGGGGCAGGGGCCTCTATGGCTACACCTTC.

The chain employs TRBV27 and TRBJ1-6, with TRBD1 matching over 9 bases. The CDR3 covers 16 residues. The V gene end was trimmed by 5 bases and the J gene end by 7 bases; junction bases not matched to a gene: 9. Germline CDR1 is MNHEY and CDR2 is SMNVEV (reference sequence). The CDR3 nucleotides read TGTGCCAGCAGTACCTCGACAGGGGGGCGGAATTCACCCCTCCACTTT. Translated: CASSTSTGGRNSPLHF.

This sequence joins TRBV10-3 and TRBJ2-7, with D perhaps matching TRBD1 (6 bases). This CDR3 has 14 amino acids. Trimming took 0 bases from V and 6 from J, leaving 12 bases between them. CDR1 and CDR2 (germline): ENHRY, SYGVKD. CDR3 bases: TGTGCCATCAGTGAGTCGAGGGGGATGGGCGAGCAGTACTTC. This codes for CAISESRGMGEQYF.

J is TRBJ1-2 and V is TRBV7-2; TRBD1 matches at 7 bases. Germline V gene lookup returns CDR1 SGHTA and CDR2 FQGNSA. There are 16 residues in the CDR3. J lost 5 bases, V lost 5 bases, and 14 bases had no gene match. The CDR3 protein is CASSHALSGGRYGYTF. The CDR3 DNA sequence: TGTGCCAGCAGCCACGCGCTATCAGGGGGTCGGTATGGCTACACCTTC.

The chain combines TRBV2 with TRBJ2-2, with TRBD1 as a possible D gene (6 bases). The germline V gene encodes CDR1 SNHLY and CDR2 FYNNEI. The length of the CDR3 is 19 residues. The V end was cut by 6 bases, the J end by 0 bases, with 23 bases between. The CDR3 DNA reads TGTGCCAGCAGGCACAGGGAATTTGGGTCTGGGTCGAACACCGGGGAGCTGTTTTTT. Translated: CASRHREFGSGSNTGELFF.

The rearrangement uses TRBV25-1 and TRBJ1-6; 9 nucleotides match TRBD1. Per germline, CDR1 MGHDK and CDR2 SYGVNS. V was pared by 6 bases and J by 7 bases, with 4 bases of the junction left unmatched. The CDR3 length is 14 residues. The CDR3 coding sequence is TGTGCCAGCAGGGGACAGGGTTCGAATTCACCCCTCCACTTT. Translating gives CASRGQGSNSPLHF.

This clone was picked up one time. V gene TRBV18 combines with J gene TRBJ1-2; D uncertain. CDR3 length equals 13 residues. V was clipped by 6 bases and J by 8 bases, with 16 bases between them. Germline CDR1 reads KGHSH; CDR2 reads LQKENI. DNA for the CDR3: TGTGCCAGCTCCCTTTCGTGGGGAGGGGGCTACACCTTC. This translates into CASSLSWGGGYTF.

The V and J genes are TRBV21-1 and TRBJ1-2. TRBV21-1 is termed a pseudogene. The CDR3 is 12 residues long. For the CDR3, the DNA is TGTGCCAGCAGCAAAGACCCTAATGGCTACACCTTC. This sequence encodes CASSKDPNGYTF.

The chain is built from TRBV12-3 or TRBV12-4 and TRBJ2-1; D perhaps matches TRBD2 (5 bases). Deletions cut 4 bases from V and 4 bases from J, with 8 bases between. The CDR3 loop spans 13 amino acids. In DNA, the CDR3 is TGTGCCAGCAGTTGGACTGTATACAATGAGCAGTTCTTC. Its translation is CASSWTVYNEQFF.

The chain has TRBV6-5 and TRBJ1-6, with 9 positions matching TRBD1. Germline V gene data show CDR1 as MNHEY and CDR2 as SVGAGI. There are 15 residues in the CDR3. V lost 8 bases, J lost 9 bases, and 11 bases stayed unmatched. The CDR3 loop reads CASSWGDRVSSPLHF. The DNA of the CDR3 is TGTGCCAGCTCCTGGGGGGACAGGGTTTCTTCACCCCTCCACTTT.

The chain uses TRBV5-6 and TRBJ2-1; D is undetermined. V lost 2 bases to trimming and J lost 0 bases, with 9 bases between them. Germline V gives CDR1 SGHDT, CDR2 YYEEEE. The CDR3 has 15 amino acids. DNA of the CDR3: TGTGCCAGCAGCTTTGGGCTCAGCTCCTACAATGAGCAGTTCTTC. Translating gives CASSFGLSSYNEQFF.

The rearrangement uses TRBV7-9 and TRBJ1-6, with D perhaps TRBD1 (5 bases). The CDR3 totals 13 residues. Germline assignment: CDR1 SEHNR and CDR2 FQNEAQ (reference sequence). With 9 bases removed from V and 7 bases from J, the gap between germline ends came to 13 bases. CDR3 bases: TGTGCCAGTTCTCAAGGGGTAAATTCACCCCTCCACTTT. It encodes CASSQGVNSPLHF. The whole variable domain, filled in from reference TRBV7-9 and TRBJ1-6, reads DTGVSQNPRHKITKRGQNVTFRCDPISEHNRLYWYRQTLGQGPEFLTYFQNEAQLEKSRLLSDRFSAERPKGSFSTLEIQRTEQGDSAMYLCASSQGVNSPLHFGNGTRLTVT.

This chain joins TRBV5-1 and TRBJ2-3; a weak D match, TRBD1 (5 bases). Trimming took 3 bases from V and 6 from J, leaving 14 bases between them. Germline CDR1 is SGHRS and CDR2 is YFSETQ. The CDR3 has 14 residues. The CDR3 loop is CASSYQGRVDTQYF. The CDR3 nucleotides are TGCGCCAGCAGCTATCAGGGAAGAGTGGATACGCAGTATTTT.

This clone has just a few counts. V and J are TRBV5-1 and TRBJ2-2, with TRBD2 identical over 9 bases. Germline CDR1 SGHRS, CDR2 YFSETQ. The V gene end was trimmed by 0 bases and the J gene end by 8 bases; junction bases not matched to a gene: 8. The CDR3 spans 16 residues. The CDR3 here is CASSLAQGTSTGELFF. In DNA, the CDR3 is TGCGCCAGCAGCTTGGCCCAAGGGACTAGCACGGGGGAGCTGTTTTTT.

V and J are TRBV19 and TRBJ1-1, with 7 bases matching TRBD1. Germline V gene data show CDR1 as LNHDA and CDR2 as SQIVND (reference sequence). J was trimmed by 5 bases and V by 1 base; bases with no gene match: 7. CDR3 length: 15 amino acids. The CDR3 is CASSIGLTGRTEAFF. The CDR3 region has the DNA TGTGCCAGTAGTATAGGTTTGACAGGGCGGACTGAAGCTTTCTTT.

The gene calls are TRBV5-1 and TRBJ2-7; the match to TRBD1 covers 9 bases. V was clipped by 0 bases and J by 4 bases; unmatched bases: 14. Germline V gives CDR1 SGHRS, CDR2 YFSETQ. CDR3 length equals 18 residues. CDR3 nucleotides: TGCGCCAGCAGCTTGGCCCTCACCGGGACAGGGAGATCGTACGAGCAGTACTTC. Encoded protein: CASSLALTGTGRSYEQYF.

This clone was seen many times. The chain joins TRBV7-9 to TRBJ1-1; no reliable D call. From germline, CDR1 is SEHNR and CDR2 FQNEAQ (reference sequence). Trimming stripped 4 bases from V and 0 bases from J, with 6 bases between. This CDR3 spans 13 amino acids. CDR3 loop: CASSSKLNTEAFF. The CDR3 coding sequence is TGTGCCAGCAGCTCCAAGCTGAACACTGAAGCTTTCTTT.

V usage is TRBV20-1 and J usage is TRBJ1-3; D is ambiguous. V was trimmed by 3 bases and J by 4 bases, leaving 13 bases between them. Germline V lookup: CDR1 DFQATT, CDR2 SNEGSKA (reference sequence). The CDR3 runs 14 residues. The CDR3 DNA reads TGCAGTGCTAGTTTAACCCCTGAGGGAAACACCATATATTTT. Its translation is CSASLTPEGNTIYF.

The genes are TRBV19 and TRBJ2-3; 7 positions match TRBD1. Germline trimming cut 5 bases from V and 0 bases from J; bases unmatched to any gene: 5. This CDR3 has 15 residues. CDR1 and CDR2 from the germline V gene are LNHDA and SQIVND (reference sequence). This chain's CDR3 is CASSLGTVSTDTQYF. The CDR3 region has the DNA TGTGCCAGTAGTCTCGGGACAGTAAGCACAGATACGCAGTATTTT. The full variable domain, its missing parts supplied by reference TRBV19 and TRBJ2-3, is DGGITQSPKYLFRKEGQNVTLSCEQNLNHDAMYWYRQDPGQGLRLIYYSQIVNDFQKGDIAEGYSVSREKKESFPLTVTSAQKNPTAFYLCASSLGTVSTDTQYFGPGTRLTVL.

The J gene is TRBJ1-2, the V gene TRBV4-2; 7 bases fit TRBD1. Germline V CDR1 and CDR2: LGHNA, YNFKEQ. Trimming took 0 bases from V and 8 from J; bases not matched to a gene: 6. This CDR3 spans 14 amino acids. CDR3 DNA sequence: TGTGCCAGCAGCCAAGAATACGGGACAGAGGGCTACACCTTC. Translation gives CASSQEYGTEGYTF.

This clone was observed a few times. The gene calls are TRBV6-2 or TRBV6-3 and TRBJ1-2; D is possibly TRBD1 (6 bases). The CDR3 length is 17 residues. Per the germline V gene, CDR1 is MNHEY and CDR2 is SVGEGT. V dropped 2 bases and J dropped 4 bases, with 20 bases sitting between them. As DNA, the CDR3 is TGTGCCAGCAGTTACGCGACGTCAGGGGCAAAATCCTATGGCTACACCTTC. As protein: CASSYATSGAKSYGYTF.

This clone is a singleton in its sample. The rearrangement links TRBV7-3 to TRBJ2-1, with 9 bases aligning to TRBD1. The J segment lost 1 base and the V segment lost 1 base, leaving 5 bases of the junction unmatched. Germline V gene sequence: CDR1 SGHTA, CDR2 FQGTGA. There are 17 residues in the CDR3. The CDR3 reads CASSLKGTGLSYNEQFF. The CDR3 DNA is TGTGCCAGCAGCTTAAAGGGGACAGGGCTTTCCTACAATGAGCAGTTCTTC. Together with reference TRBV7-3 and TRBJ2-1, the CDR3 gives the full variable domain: GAGVSQTPSNKVTEKGKYVELRCDPISGHTALYWYRQSLGQGPEFLIYFQGTGAADDSGLPNDRFFAVRPEGSVSTLKIQRTERGDSAVYLCASSLKGTGLSYNEQFFGPGTRLTVL.

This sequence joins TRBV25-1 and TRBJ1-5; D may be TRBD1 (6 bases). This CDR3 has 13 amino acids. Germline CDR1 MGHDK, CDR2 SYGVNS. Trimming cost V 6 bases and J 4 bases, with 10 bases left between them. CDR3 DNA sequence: TGTGCCAGCAGCCGGCAGGGGAATCAGCCCCAGCATTTT. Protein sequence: CASSRQGNQPQHF.

CDR3 amino acids: CASSPYTPNYGYTF. CDR3 bases: TGTGCCAGCAGTCCGTACACACCTAACTATGGCTACACCTTC. The chain links TRBV27 to TRBJ1-2; no clear D gene. Trimming removed 5 bases from V and 0 bases from J, with 10 bases in between. The length of the CDR3 is 14 residues. The germline CDR1 and CDR2 sequences are MNHEY and SMNVEV (reference sequence).

CDR3 protein: CASSQDPPGAYEQYF. The CDR3 nucleotides read TGCGCCAGCAGCCAAGATCCCCCAGGGGCCTACGAGCAGTACTTC. This rearrangement joins TRBV4-3 to TRBJ2-7, with D perhaps TRBD1 (6 bases). V was clipped by 0 bases and J by 2 bases, with 11 bases between them. Germline V gene data show CDR1 as LGHNA and CDR2 as YSLEER. The CDR3 sequence is 15 residues long.

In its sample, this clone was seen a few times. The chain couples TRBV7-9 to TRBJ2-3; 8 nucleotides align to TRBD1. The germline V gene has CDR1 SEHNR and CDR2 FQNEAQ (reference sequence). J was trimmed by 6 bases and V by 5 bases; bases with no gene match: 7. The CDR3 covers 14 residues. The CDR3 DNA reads TGTGCCAGCAGCCTCACAGGGGGTTCGGATACGCAGTATTTT. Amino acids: CASSLTGGSDTQYF.

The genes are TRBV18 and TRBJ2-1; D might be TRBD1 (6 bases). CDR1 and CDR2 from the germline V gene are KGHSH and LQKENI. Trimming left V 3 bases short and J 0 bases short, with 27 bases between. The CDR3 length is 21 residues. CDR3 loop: CASSPSPGWTVGLGSYNEQFF. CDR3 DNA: TGTGCCAGCTCACCGTCCCCCGGGTGGACAGTAGGATTAGGCTCCTACAATGAGCAGTTCTTC.

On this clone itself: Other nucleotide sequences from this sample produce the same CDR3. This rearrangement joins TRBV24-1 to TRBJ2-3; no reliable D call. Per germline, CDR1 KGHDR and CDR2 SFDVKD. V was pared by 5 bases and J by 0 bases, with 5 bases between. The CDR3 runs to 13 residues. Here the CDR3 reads CATSAQSTDTQYF. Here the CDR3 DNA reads TGTGCCACCAGTGCGCAGAGCACAGATACGCAGTATTTT.

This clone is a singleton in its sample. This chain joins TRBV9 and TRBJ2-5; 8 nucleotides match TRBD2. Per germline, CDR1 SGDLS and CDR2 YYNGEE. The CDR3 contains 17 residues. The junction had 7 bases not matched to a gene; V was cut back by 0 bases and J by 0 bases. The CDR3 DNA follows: TGTGCCAGCAGCGTAGCTACCCCGGGGGGGTACCAAGAGACCCAGTACTTC. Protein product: CASSVATPGGYQETQYF.

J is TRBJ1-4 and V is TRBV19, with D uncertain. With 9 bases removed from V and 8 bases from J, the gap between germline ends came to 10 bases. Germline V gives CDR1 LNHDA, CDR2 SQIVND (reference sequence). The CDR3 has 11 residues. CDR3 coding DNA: TGTGCCAGCTTTCACCGGGAAAAACTGTTTTTT. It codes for CASFHREKLFF.

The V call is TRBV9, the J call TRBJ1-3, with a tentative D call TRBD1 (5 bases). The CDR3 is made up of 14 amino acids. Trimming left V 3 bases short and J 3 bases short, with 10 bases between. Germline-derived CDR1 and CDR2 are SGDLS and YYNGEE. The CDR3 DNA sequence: TGTGCCAGCAGCGCCGGAGGGGATGGAAACACCATATATTTT. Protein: CASSAGGDGNTIYF.

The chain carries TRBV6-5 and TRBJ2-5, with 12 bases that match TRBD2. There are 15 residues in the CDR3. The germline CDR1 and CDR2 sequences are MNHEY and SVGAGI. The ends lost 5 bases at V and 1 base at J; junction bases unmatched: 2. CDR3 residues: CASSLAGGIQETQYF. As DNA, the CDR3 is TGTGCCAGCAGTCTAGCGGGGGGGATCCAAGAGACCCAGTACTTC.